This TCR beta chain is from a study of blood T cell repertoires in COVID-19. Measured with immunoSEQ multiplex PCR; TCRdb has only the in-frame clones, and not every one. Of under 110,000 clones listed, approximately 91% are singletons. Trimming took off 4 bases at V and 3 bases at J, with 12 bases between the two ends. This CDR3 spans 14 amino acids. Germline assignment: CDR1 MNHEY and CDR2 SVGEGT. Sequencing input: peripheral blood. V gene TRBV6-2 or TRBV6-3 combines with J gene TRBJ1-2; TRBD1 is a possible D gene (5 bases). The source is a man in his fifties with acute or convalescent COVID-19. CDR3 in DNA: TGTGCCAGCAGTTCAGTGCCGGGGGACTATGGCTACACCTTC. Translated, it gives CASSSVPGDYGYTF.